The T cell receptor beta chain described here comes from a study of T-cell memory formation after mild COVID-19. Whole-study context: In these data, TCR clusters were largely donor specific.

The CDR3 runs to 15 residues. The V end was cut by 1 base, the J end by 2 bases, with 10 bases between. Per germline, CDR1 SGHRS and CDR2 YFSETQ. In TCRdb, the 5' RACE reads were re-called with MiXCR into one record per CDR3 protein. The repertoire has 300,000 to 350,000 distinct CDR3 sequences, 12% to 15% of them found once; the top ten carry about a fifth. This receptor was identified in a man in his late teens or twenties who had mild COVID-19 (a few samples of this study predate the infection). Cell type and time point are not known. The sample was PBMCs or a T cell subset sorted from them (not recorded which). The gene calls are TRBV5-1 and TRBJ1-5; unclear D gene. CDR3 bases: TGCGCCAGCAGCTTGAAGAAACGAGGCAATCAGCCCCAGCATTTT. It translates to CASSLKKRGNQPQHF. Combining the CDR3 with reference TRBV5-1 and TRBJ1-5 gives the whole variable domain KAGVTQTPRYLIKTRGQQVTLSCSPISGHRSVSWYQQTPGQGLQFLFEYFSETQRNKGNFPGRFSGRQFSNSRSEMNVSTLELGDSALYLCASSLKKRGNQPQHFGDGTRLSIL.